These 30 T cell receptor beta chains originate from one sample sequenced in a study of cytomegalovirus exposure and HLA in healthy donors. Amplification used 60 Vbeta primers and 13 Jbeta primers. The data were produced by immunoSEQ multiplex PCR, yet TCRdb's version contains in-frame clones alone and is incomplete. The sample consists of about 150,000 clones, about 73% of them appearing once. What was sequenced was PBMCs. The receptors derive from a woman aged 55-69 years in good health and CMV-seropositive.

This clone came up once. The J gene is TRBJ2-5, the V gene TRBV5-1, with D perhaps TRBD2 (6 bases). The CDR3 loop spans 15 amino acids. Germline CDR1 and CDR2: SGHRS and YFSETQ. V dropped 4 bases and J dropped 2 bases, with 15 bases sitting between them. CDR3 sequence (DNA): TGCGCCAGCAGCCGCGGGGACGGAGTACAAGAGACCCAGTACTTC. It is translated as CASSRGDGVQETQYF.

The J gene is TRBJ1-2, the V gene TRBV28; 7 bases are shared with TRBD1. The CDR3 is 14 residues long. Losses at the gene ends were 6 bases for V and 3 bases for J; bases not matched to a gene: 7. Germline assignment: CDR1 MDHEN and CDR2 SYDVKM. CDR3 DNA: TGTGCCAGCAGCTACGTCGGACAGGACTATGGCTACACCTTC. It translates to CASSYVGQDYGYTF.

This chain uses TRBV4-2 with TRBJ1-1; 8 nucleotides agree with TRBD1. Germline V CDR1 and CDR2: LGHNA, YNFKEQ. V trimming: 4 bases; J trimming: 4 bases; junction bases outside the gene matches: 11. CDR3 size: 16 residues. The CDR3: CASSPYPGGVVTEAFF. CDR3 nucleotide sequence: TGTGCCAGCAGCCCGTACCCAGGGGGCGTCGTCACTGAAGCTTTCTTT.

This chain joins TRBV9 and TRBJ1-1, with a possible D match to TRBD1 (6 bases). V was cut by 1 base and J by 3 bases, with 13 bases left in between. Looked up from germline, CDR1 is SGDLS and CDR2 is YYNGEE. This CDR3 has 15 amino acids. The CDR3 DNA sequence: TGTGCCAGCAGCGTATGGGGAGGGGGTGACACTGAAGCTTTCTTT. It specifies CASSVWGGGDTEAFF.

The gene calls are TRBV29-1 and TRBJ2-7; 8 bases match TRBD2. Per the germline V gene, CDR1 is SQVTM and CDR2 is ANQGSEA. The CDR3 runs to 13 residues. V lost 3 bases, J lost 1 base, and 2 bases stayed unmatched. The CDR3 coding sequence is TGCAGCGTTGATGTAGCGGGGTCCTACGAGCAGTACTTC. Its translation is CSVDVAGSYEQYF.

This sequence joins TRBV5-1 and TRBJ1-4; no clear D. The CDR3 totals 15 residues. Trimming left V 5 bases short and J 0 bases short, with 11 bases between. CDR1 and CDR2 (germline): SGHRS, YFSETQ. The DNA of the CDR3 is TGCGCCAGCAGTAGCCTTCCTGCAACTAATGAAAAACTGTTTTTT. As protein: CASSSLPATNEKLFF.

The V gene is TRBV4-1, the J gene TRBJ1-5; 9 bases map to TRBD1. The V and J ends lost 1 base and 7 bases, in that order; junction bases with no gene match: 5. This CDR3 spans 15 amino acids. CDR1 MGHRA and CDR2 YSYEKL come from the germline V gene. This CDR3 reads CASSQGGTGIQPQHF. CDR3 DNA: TGCGCCAGCAGCCAAGGCGGGACAGGGATACAGCCCCAGCATTTT.

This chain links TRBV7-9 with TRBJ2-1, with TRBD2 identical over 11 bases. V trimming: 6 bases; J trimming: 2 bases; junction bases outside the gene matches: 3. Germline CDR1 is SEHNR and CDR2 is FQNEAQ (reference sequence). CDR3 length equals 15 residues. The CDR3 is CASRLAGAPYNEQFF. The DNA of the CDR3 is TGTGCCAGCAGACTAGCGGGAGCCCCCTACAATGAGCAGTTCTTC. Together with reference TRBV7-9 and TRBJ2-1, the CDR3 gives the full variable domain: DTGVSQNPRHKITKRGQNVTFRCDPISEHNRLYWYRQTLGQGPEFLTYFQNEAQLEKSRLLSDRFSAERPKGSFSTLEIQRTEQGDSAMYLCASRLAGAPYNEQFFGPGTRLTVL.

This sequence joins TRBV18 and TRBJ1-1; D might be TRBD1 (6 bases). Deletions cut 0 bases from V and 5 bases from J, with 10 bases between. Germline V gives CDR1 KGHSH, CDR2 LQKENI. CDR3 length equals 14 residues. Here the CDR3 DNA reads TGTGCCAGCTCACCACCCAACAGGGCTACTGAAGCTTTCTTT. It is translated as CASSPPNRATEAFF.

The rearrangement uses TRBV5-1 and TRBJ2-5; 11 bases match TRBD2. This CDR3 spans 15 amino acids. Looked up from germline, CDR1 is SGHRS and CDR2 is YFSETQ. V shed 0 bases, J shed 4 bases, and the junction held 2 bases outside the gene matches. The CDR3 sequence is CASSLALAGGETQYF. DNA of the CDR3: TGCGCCAGCAGCTTGGCTCTAGCGGGAGGAGAGACCCAGTACTTC. The whole variable domain, filled in from reference TRBV5-1 and TRBJ2-5, reads KAGVTQTPRYLIKTRGQQVTLSCSPISGHRSVSWYQQTPGQGLQFLFEYFSETQRNKGNFPGRFSGRQFSNSRSEMNVSTLELGDSALYLCASSLALAGGETQYFGPGTRLLVL.

The CDR3 nucleotides are TGTGCCAGCAGCTTAGATGGGGTTGTGGGAGATGAGCAGTTCTTC. Amino acid sequence: CASSLDGVVGDEQFF. V is TRBV11-2 and J is TRBJ2-1, with a tentative D call TRBD2 (5 bases). The CDR3 loop spans 15 amino acids. The germline CDR1 and CDR2 sequences are SGHAT and FQNNGV. V was trimmed by 0 bases and J by 8 bases, leaving 14 bases between them.

This chain connects TRBV7-9 to TRBJ2-5; a weak D match, TRBD2 (6 bases). CDR1 SEHNR and CDR2 FQNEAQ come from the germline V gene (reference sequence). Trimming shortened V by 5 bases and J by 2 bases, and 9 bases separated the two germline ends. The CDR3 loop spans 13 amino acids. The CDR3 loop reads CASSPGLQETQYF. CDR3 sequence (DNA): TGTGCCAGCAGCCCGGGACTGCAAGAGACCCAGTACTTC.

The chain joins TRBV5-1 to TRBJ2-7; D perhaps matches TRBD2 (5 bases). The V gene lost 4 bases and the J gene lost 4 bases, with 12 bases spanning the gap. The germline gives CDR1 SGHRS, CDR2 YFSETQ. CDR3 length equals 13 residues. The CDR3 nucleotides read TGCGCCAGCAGCCTGAGGGATGGATACGAGCAGTACTTC. It yields the protein CASSLRDGYEQYF. Using reference TRBV5-1 and TRBJ2-7 for the parts outside the CDR3, the full variable domain is KAGVTQTPRYLIKTRGQQVTLSCSPISGHRSVSWYQQTPGQGLQFLFEYFSETQRNKGNFPGRFSGRQFSNSRSEMNVSTLELGDSALYLCASSLRDGYEQYFGPGTRLTVT.

This chain links TRBV6-1 with TRBJ1-2; 8 positions match TRBD1. The ends lost 6 bases at V and 8 bases at J; junction bases unmatched: 5. The CDR3 runs 12 residues. CDR1 MNHNS and CDR2 SASEGT come from the germline V gene. Here the CDR3 DNA reads TGTGCCAGCAGGCCGGGACAGGACGGCTACACCTTC. Its translation is CASRPGQDGYTF.

The chain couples TRBV6-6 to TRBJ2-7; 9 bases fit TRBD2. Germline CDR1 MNHNY, CDR2 SVGAGI (reference sequence). The CDR3 extends over 14 amino acids. Trimming took 0 bases from V and 3 from J; bases not matched to a gene: 0. This CDR3 is CASSYSSGSYEQYF. CDR3 sequence (DNA): TGTGCCAGCAGTTACTCTAGCGGGAGCTACGAGCAGTACTTC.

There are a few counts of this clone. The V call is TRBV29-1, the J call TRBJ2-2; D gene unclear. The CDR3 contains 11 residues. Trimming took off 2 bases at V and 6 bases at J, with 4 bases between the two ends. CDR1 and CDR2 (germline): SQVTM, ANQGSEA. CDR3 residues: CSVELAGELFF. The DNA for the CDR3 is TGCAGCGTTGAACTTGCCGGGGAGCTGTTTTTT.

The chain employs TRBV2 and TRBJ1-3; D is possibly TRBD1 (5 bases). The V end was cut by 4 bases, the J end by 1 base, with 11 bases between. The CDR3 covers 15 residues. CDR1 is SNHLY and CDR2 is FYNNEI in the germline V gene. The CDR3 reads CASSAIQGSGNTIYF. The CDR3 coding sequence is TGTGCCAGCAGTGCCATCCAGGGTTCTGGAAACACCATATATTTT. The whole variable domain, filled in from reference TRBV2 and TRBJ1-3, reads EPEVTQTPSHQVTQMGQEVILRCVPISNHLYFYWYRQILGQKVEFLVSFYNNEISEKSEIFDDQFSVERPDGSNFTLKIRSTKLEDSAMYFCASSAIQGSGNTIYFGEGSWLTVV.

The rearrangement links TRBV7-9 to TRBJ2-7, with 8 nucleotides matching TRBD1. CDR1 and CDR2 (germline): SEHNR, FQNEAQ (reference sequence). This CDR3 contains 17 residues. V was clipped by 4 bases and J by 1 base; unmatched bases: 12. CDR3 coding DNA: TGTGCCAGCAGCTCCCTGAGGACCGGGACAGGATCCTACGAGCAGTACTTC. Translated: CASSSLRTGTGSYEQYF.

The CDR3 is CASITGGANTGELFF. As DNA, the CDR3 is TGTGCCAGCATAACTGGCGGCGCGAACACCGGGGAGCTGTTTTTT. The chain combines TRBV28 with TRBJ2-2; no firm D call. CDR3 length: 15 residues. The V end lost 7 bases, the J end lost 0 bases, and 12 bases lay between the germline ends. CDR1 MDHEN and CDR2 SYDVKM come from the germline V gene.

The gene calls are TRBV5-1 and TRBJ2-5; D is unresolved. V lost 2 bases, J lost 5 bases, and 10 bases lay in between. Germline loops: CDR1 SGHRS, CDR2 YFSETQ. CDR3 length: 13 amino acids. CDR3 protein: CASSFGDLETQYF. The DNA for the CDR3 is TGCGCCAGCAGCTTTGGAGACTTGGAGACCCAGTACTTC.

The genes are TRBV30 and TRBJ2-7; 7 nucleotides agree with TRBD1. Trimming cost V 8 bases and J 6 bases; bases outside gene matches: 7. Looked up from germline, CDR1 is GTSNPN and CDR2 is SVGIG (reference sequence). This CDR3 spans 11 amino acids. The CDR3 nucleotides are TGTGCCAGTTACAGGGGCACCGAGCAGTACTTC. Residues: CASYRGTEQYF.

V gene TRBV7-9 combines with J gene TRBJ1-2; 8 nucleotides align to TRBD1. CDR1 and CDR2 (germline): SEHNR, FQNEAQ (reference sequence). The CDR3 consists of 14 residues. V shed 2 bases, J shed 6 bases, and the junction held 5 bases outside the gene matches. In nucleotides, the CDR3 is TGTGCCAGCAGCTTAACCCAGGGGGCTGATGGCTACACCTTC. Translated, it gives CASSLTQGADGYTF.

Only a few counts were recorded for this clone. The J gene is TRBJ2-7, the V gene TRBV10-3; 12 nucleotides line up with TRBD2. Trimming at V came to 9 bases and at J to 3 bases, leaving 3 bases not matched to a gene. The CDR3 is made up of 13 amino acids. Germline V gives CDR1 ENHRY, CDR2 SYGVKD. CDR3 coding DNA: TGTGCCATTAAGACTAGCGGGAGCTACGAGCAGTACTTC. It codes for CAIKTSGSYEQYF.

The chain recombines TRBV2 with TRBJ2-2; weak D call: TRBD1 (6 bases). From germline, CDR1 is SNHLY and CDR2 FYNNEI. Trimming took off 2 bases at V and 5 bases at J, with 9 bases between the two ends. This CDR3 comprises 14 residues. The CDR3 sequence: CASSENRATGELFF. The CDR3 region has the DNA TGTGCCAGCAGTGAAAACAGGGCAACCGGGGAGCTGTTTTTT.

Only one count was recorded for this clone. The chain has TRBV29-1 and TRBJ1-2; D not certain. The germline V gene has CDR1 SQVTM and CDR2 ANQGSEA. The V and J ends lost 4 bases and 10 bases respectively, with 10 bases between them. This CDR3 is built from 10 residues. The CDR3 sequence is CSVGQINYTF. As DNA, the CDR3 is TGCAGCGTTGGGCAGATCAACTACACCTTC.

The rearrangement links TRBV25-1 to TRBJ2-7, with 11 bases identical to TRBD2. Germline CDR1 and CDR2: MGHDK and SYGVNS. The CDR3 has 14 amino acids. The V segment lost 6 bases and the J segment 2 bases; nucleotides outside the gene matches: 3. The CDR3 here is CASRGGLAAYEQYF. As DNA, the CDR3 is TGTGCCAGCAGAGGGGGACTAGCGGCCTACGAGCAGTACTTC.

This rearrangement joins TRBV5-6 to TRBJ1-3; D is possibly TRBD1 (5 bases). From germline, CDR1 is SGHDT and CDR2 YYEEEE. This CDR3 is built from 13 residues. The V and J ends lost 2 bases and 4 bases respectively, with 7 bases between them. In DNA, the CDR3 is TGTGCCAGCAGCTTTGCAGGGGGAAACACCATATATTTT. The encoded protein is CASSFAGGNTIYF.

This clone turned up a few times. This chain uses TRBV9 with TRBJ1-1, with D maybe TRBD1 (5 bases). Between the trimmed V and J ends, which lost 4 bases and 4 bases, there was a span of 14 bases. The CDR3 spans 14 residues. CDR1 and CDR2 from the germline V gene are SGDLS and YYNGEE. In nucleotides, the CDR3 is TGTGCCAGCAGCCGTAGACAGATTGGCACTGAAGCTTTCTTT. This codes for CASSRRQIGTEAFF.

The DNA for the CDR3 is TGTGCCAGCAGAACGGACAGGGCGCGGAATCAGCCCCAGCATTTT. Its translation: CASRTDRARNQPQHF. The chain uses TRBV2 and TRBJ1-5; 8 bases line up with TRBD1. The germline CDR1 and CDR2 sequences are SNHLY and FYNNEI. The CDR3 has 15 amino acids. J was trimmed by 4 bases and V by 6 bases; bases with no gene match: 8.

The rearrangement uses TRBV7-3 and TRBJ2-2; maybe TRBD1 (7 bases). The CDR3 totals 15 residues. Germline loops: CDR1 SGHTA, CDR2 FQGTGA. Trimming pared 5 bases from V and 1 base from J, leaving 11 bases between. CDR3 sequence (DNA): TGTGCCAGCAGCCCAGGGGGGTTGAACACCGGGGAGCTGTTTTTT. Its protein product is CASSPGGLNTGELFF.